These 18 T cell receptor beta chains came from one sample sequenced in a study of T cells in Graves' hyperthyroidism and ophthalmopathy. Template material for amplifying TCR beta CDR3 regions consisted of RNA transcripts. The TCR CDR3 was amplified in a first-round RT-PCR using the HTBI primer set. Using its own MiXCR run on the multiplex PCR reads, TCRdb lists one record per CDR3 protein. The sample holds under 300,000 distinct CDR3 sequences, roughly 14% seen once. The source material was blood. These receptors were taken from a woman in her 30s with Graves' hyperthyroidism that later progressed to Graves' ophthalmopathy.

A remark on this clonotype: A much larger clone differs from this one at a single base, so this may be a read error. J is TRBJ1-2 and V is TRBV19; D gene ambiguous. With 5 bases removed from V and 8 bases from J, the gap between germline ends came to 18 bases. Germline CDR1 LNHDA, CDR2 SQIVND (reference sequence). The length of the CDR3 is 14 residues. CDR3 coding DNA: TGTGCCAGTAGTTACAACCGACGGGGTGTAGGCTACACCTTC. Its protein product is CASSYNRRGVGYTF.

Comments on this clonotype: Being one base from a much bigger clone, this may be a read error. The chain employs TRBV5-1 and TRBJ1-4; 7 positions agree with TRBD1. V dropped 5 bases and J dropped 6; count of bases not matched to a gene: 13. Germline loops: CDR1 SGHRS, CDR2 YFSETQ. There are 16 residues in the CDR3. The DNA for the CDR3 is TGCGCCAGCAGTCGGGGACAGCACCCCTCGGATGAAAAACTGTTTTTT. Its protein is CASSRGQHPSDEKLFF.

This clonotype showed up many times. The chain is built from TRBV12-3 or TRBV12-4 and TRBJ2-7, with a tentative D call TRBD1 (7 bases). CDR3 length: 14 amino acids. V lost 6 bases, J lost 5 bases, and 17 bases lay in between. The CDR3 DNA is TGTGCCAGCAGCCGATCCAGGGGGGAGAACGAGCAGTACTTC. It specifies CASSRSRGENEQYF.

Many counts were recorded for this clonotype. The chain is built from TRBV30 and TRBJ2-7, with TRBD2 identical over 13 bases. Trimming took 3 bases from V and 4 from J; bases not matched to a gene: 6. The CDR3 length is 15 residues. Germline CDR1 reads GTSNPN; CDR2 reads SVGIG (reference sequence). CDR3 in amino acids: CAWRTLAGGPYEQYF. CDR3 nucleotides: TGTGCCTGGAGAACACTAGCGGGAGGGCCGTACGAGCAGTACTTC.

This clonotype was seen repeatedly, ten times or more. The CDR3 loop is CASSSGTGAGETQYF. CDR3 coding DNA: TGTGCCAGCAGTTCCGGGACAGGGGCGGGAGAGACCCAGTACTTC. The J gene is TRBJ2-5, the V gene TRBV28; the match to TRBD1 covers 10 bases. Germline CDR1 is MDHEN and CDR2 is SYDVKM. The CDR3 runs to 15 residues. The ends lost 4 bases at V and 4 bases at J; junction bases unmatched: 6.

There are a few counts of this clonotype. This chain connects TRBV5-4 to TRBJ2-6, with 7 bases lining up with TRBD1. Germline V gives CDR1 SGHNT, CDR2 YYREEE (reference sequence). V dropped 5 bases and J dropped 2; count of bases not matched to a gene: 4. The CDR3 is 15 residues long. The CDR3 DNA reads TGTGCCAGCAGTCCAGGGGGAACTGGGGCCAACGTCCTGACTTTC. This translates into CASSPGGTGANVLTF.

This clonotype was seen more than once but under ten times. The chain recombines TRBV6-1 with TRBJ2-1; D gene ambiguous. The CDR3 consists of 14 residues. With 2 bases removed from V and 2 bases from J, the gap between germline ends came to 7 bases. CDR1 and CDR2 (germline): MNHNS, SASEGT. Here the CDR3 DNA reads TGTGCCAGCAGTGAATGGGGTCCCTACAATGAGCAGTTCTTC. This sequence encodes CASSEWGPYNEQFF.

The CDR3 protein is CASSQDYLETQYF. CDR3 nucleotides: TGCGCCAGCAGCCAGGACTACCTAGAGACCCAGTACTTC. J is TRBJ2-5 and V is TRBV4-3; D possibly corresponds to TRBD2 (6 bases). The CDR3 consists of 13 residues. With 3 bases removed from V and 4 bases from J, the gap between germline ends came to 9 bases. Germline V gives CDR1 LGHNA, CDR2 YSLEER.

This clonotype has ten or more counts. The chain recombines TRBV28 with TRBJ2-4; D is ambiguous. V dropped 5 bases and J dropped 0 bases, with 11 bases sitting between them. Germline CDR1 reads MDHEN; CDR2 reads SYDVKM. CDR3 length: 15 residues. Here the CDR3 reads CASSLTHVAKNIQYF. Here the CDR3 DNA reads TGTGCCAGCAGTCTCACTCACGTAGCCAAAAACATTCAGTACTTC.

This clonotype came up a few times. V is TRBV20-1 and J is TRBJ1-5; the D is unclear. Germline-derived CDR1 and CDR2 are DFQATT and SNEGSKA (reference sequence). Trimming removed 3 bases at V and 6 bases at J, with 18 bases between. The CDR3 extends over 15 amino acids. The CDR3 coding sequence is TGCAGTGCTAGTACGGGCAATCCGGAGAGTCAGCCCCAGCATTTT. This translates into CSASTGNPESQPQHF.

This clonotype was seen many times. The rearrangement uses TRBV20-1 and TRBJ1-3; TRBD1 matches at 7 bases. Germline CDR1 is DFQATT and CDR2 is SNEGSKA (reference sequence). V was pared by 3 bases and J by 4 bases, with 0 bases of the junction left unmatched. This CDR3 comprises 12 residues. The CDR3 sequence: CSARDRGNTIYF. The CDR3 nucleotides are TGCAGTGCTAGGGACAGGGGAAACACCATATATTTT.

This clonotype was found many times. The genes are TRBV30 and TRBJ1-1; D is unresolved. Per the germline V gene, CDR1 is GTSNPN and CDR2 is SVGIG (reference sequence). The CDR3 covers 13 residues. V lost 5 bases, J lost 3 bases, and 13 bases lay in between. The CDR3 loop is CAWVRGVDTEAFF. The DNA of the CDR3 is TGTGCCTGGGTCCGGGGAGTTGACACTGAAGCTTTCTTT.

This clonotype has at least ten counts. The CDR3 region has the DNA TGTGCCATCAGTGATGTGTTATTAGTGGGGGCTAATGAAAAACTGTTTTTT. This translates into CAISDVLLVGANEKLFF. The V gene is TRBV10-3, the J gene TRBJ1-4, with a possible D match to TRBD1 (5 bases). CDR3 size: 17 residues. Germline CDR1 is ENHRY and CDR2 is SYGVKD. V was trimmed by 3 bases and J by 3 bases, leaving 17 bases between them.

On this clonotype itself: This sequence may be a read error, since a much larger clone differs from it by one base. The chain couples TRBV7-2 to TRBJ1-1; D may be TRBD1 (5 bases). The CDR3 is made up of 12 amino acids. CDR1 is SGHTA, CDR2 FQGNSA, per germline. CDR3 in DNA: TGTGCCAACAGCCACCGGGGCTTTGAAGCTTTCTTT. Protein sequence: CANSHRGFEAFF. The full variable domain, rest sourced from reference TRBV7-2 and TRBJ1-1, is GAGVSQSPSNKVTEKGKDVELRCDPISGHTALYWYRQSLGQGLEFLIYFQGNSAPDKSGLPSDRFSAERTGGSVSTLTIQRTQQEDSAVYLCANSHRGFEAFFGQGTRLTVV.

In nucleotides, the CDR3 is TGTGCCAGCAGCGGCACCTTAGATACGCAGTATTTT. Its translation: CASSGTLDTQYF. The chain employs TRBV7-6 and TRBJ2-3; D call uncertain. Germline assignment: CDR1 SGHVS and CDR2 FNYEAQ. V dropped 5 bases and J dropped 5 bases, with 8 bases sitting between them. The CDR3 sequence is 12 residues long.

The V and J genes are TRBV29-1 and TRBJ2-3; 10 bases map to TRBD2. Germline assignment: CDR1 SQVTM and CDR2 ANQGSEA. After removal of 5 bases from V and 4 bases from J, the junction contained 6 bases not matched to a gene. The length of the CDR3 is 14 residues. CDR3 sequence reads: CSVQREGLADTQYF. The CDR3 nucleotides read TGCAGCGTTCAGCGGGAGGGCCTGGCAGATACGCAGTATTTT.

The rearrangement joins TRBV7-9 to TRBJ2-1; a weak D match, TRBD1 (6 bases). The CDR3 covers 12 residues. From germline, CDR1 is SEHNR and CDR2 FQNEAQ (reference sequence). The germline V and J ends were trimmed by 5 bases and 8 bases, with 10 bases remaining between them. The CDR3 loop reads CASSSGGDEQFF. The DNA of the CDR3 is TGTGCCAGCAGCAGTGGGGGCGATGAGCAGTTCTTC.

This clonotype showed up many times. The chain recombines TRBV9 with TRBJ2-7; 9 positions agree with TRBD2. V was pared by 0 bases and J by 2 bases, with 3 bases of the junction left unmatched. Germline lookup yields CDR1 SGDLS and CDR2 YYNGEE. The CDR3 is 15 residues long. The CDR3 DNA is TGTGCCAGCAGCGTAGCTAGCGGGAATCCCTACGAGCAGTACTTC. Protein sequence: CASSVASGNPYEQYF.